The 30 T cell receptor beta chains reported below all come from one sample, sequenced in a study of PD-1 blockade in classical Hodgkin lymphoma. TCRdb's copy holds only in-frame clones and misses some; the assay was immunoSEQ multiplex PCR. Here the sample spans fewer than 100,000 clones, 80% to 95% being singletons. Each patient's relapse followed autologous stem cell transplantation, and brentuximab vedotin exposure varied. The sequencing here drew on peripheral blood mononuclear cells (PBMCs), taken at baseline. These receptor sequences come from a human donor with classical Hodgkin lymphoma.

The chain has TRBV18 and TRBJ1-1; D call uncertain. V was pared by 3 bases and J by 0 bases, with 11 bases between. Germline V CDR1 and CDR2: KGHSH, LQKENI. The CDR3 runs to 15 residues. DNA of the CDR3: TGTGCCAGCTCACCGAGCCTAGGGCTGAACACTGAAGCTTTCTTT. It encodes CASSPSLGLNTEAFF.

The chain couples TRBV4-1 to TRBJ2-3, with 10 nucleotides matching TRBD1. Germline CDR1 is MGHRA and CDR2 is YSYEKL. V dropped 5 bases and J dropped 4; count of bases not matched to a gene: 18. The CDR3 consists of 19 residues. The CDR3 sequence is CASSRDDLDRGHRADTQYF. CDR3 in DNA: TGCGCCAGCAGCAGAGATGACCTTGACAGGGGGCATCGGGCAGATACGCAGTATTTT.

The chain employs TRBV4-2 and TRBJ1-5; TRBD1 is a possible D gene (5 bases). V was cut by 0 bases and J by 7 bases, with 13 bases left in between. In germline, CDR1 is LGHNA, CDR2 YNFKEQ. This CDR3 region has 15 residues. In nucleotides, the CDR3 is TGTGCCAGCAGCCAAGATGGGGCCAGGGACCAGCCCCAGCATTTT. This translates into CASSQDGARDQPQHF.

This clone was counted a few times. The V and J genes are TRBV30 and TRBJ1-3, with 10 bases identical to TRBD1. The CDR3 length is 15 residues. Germline-derived CDR1 and CDR2 are GTSNPN and SVGIG (reference sequence). V was pared by 4 bases and J by 2 bases, with 5 bases of the junction left unmatched. This chain's CDR3 is CAWNYGQGAGNTIYF. DNA for the CDR3: TGTGCCTGGAATTACGGACAGGGGGCTGGAAACACCATATATTTT.

About this clone itself: This CDR3 is also generated by other DNA sequences in the sample. The rearrangement joins TRBV5-1 to TRBJ1-5; D unclear. CDR1 is SGHRS, CDR2 YFSETQ, per germline. The CDR3 consists of 15 residues. Trimming took 0 bases from V and 0 from J, leaving 7 bases between them. The CDR3 DNA reads as TGCGCCAGCAGCTTGGCTGGCGATAGCAATCAGCCCCAGCATTTT. Translating it yields CASSLAGDSNQPQHF.

V gene TRBV6-5 combines with J gene TRBJ1-4; D uncertain. V lost 7 bases to trimming and J lost 6 bases, with 12 bases between them. Germline assignment: CDR1 MNHEY and CDR2 SVGAGI. This CDR3 has 13 amino acids. Here the CDR3 DNA reads TGTGCCAGCAAACGGAGTGGGGATGAAAAACTGTTTTTT. As protein: CASKRSGDEKLFF.

V and J are TRBV19 and TRBJ1-5; 7 bases map to TRBD1. The CDR3 sequence is 15 residues long. Unmatched junction bases numbered 9, after V lost 10 bases and J lost 0 bases. CDR1 is LNHDA, CDR2 SQIVND, per germline (reference sequence). In DNA, the CDR3 is TGTGCCACCAAGGGACAGTCAAATAGCAATCAGCCCCAGCATTTT. Protein: CATKGQSNSNQPQHF.

The CDR3 here is CASGAAGSTDTQYF. CDR3 bases: TGCGCCAGCGGGGCAGCGGGCAGCACAGATACGCAGTATTTT. The chain has TRBV10-1 and TRBJ2-3, with D possibly matching TRBD2 (6 bases). Trimming shortened V by 8 bases and J by 0 bases, and 12 bases separated the two germline ends. The CDR3 spans 14 residues. The germline V gene encodes CDR1 WNHNN and CDR2 SYGVQD (reference sequence).

This rearrangement joins TRBV5-1 to TRBJ2-1, with 11 bases that match TRBD2. Looked up from germline, CDR1 is SGHRS and CDR2 is YFSETQ. CDR3 length: 15 residues. J gave up 10 bases and V 7 bases, and 13 bases lay outside the gene matches. In nucleotides, the CDR3 is TGCGCCAGCCATTCGGGGACTAGCGGCTCTAGGGAGCAGTTCTTC. It encodes CASHSGTSGSREQFF.

The CDR3 spells CASRRRQGITEAFF. CDR3 bases: TGTGCCAGCAGGAGGAGACAGGGAATCACTGAAGCTTTCTTT. The chain combines TRBV28 with TRBJ1-1, with TRBD1 matching over 7 bases. V was pared by 6 bases and J by 4 bases, with 8 bases of the junction left unmatched. CDR1 is MDHEN, CDR2 SYDVKM, per germline. This CDR3 has 14 amino acids.

The chain has TRBV6-5 and TRBJ1-5; D remains unclear. This CDR3 is built from 13 residues. The V end was cut by 2 bases, the J end by 7 bases, with 9 bases between. The V gene's germline CDR1 is MNHEY and CDR2 SVGAGI. The CDR3 sequence is CASSYAPGQPQHF. The CDR3 nucleotides are TGTGCCAGCAGTTACGCCCCGGGGCAGCCCCAGCATTTT.

V is TRBV4-1 and J is TRBJ2-1, with D unclear. V was pared by 1 base and J by 7 bases, with 17 bases between. CDR3 size: 16 residues. Germline V CDR1 and CDR2: MGHRA, YSYEKL. For the CDR3, the DNA is TGCGCCAGCAGCCAAGTGGTAACCCTGGGGTTAAATGAGCAGTTCTTC. Its translation is CASSQVVTLGLNEQFF.

The chain combines TRBV19 with TRBJ1-5; unclear D gene. Trimming removed 7 bases from V and 1 base from J, with 8 bases in between. From germline, CDR1 is LNHDA and CDR2 SQIVND (reference sequence). This CDR3 spans 13 amino acids. The CDR3 loop is CASKVDSNQPQHF. In DNA, the CDR3 is TGTGCCAGTAAGGTAGACAGCAATCAGCCCCAGCATTTT.

The rearrangement links TRBV6-5 to TRBJ2-7, with a weak D call TRBD1 (6 bases). Trimming cost V 9 bases and J 3 bases, with 21 bases left between them. This CDR3 is 15 amino acids long. CDR1 and CDR2 from the germline V gene are MNHEY and SVGAGI. The CDR3 region is CARRAGTQSHYEQYF. The CDR3 nucleotides read TGTGCCAGAAGGGCCGGGACACAATCTCACTACGAGCAGTACTTC.

The chain uses TRBV29-1 and TRBJ2-1, with 9 bases fitting TRBD1. Losses at the gene ends were 2 bases for V and 7 bases for J; bases not matched to a gene: 9. CDR1 is SQVTM and CDR2 is ANQGSEA in the germline V gene. This CDR3 contains 15 residues. CDR3 in DNA: TGCAGCGTTGAAAGCCGGGACAGGGCTAGTAATGAGCAGTTCTTC. Protein: CSVESRDRASNEQFF.

The V gene is TRBV20-1, the J gene TRBJ1-2, with D perhaps matching TRBD1 (6 bases). V lost 5 bases, J lost 10 bases, and 14 bases lay in between. CDR1 and CDR2 (germline): DFQATT, SNEGSKA (reference sequence). This CDR3 has 11 residues. The CDR3 nucleotides read TGCAGTGCTCCAACAGGGAGCCCCTACACCTTC. This codes for CSAPTGSPYTF.

The chain employs TRBV5-1 and TRBJ2-5, with D unresolved. The CDR3 loop spans 14 amino acids. Germline CDR1 and CDR2: SGHRS and YFSETQ. V was pared by 4 bases and J by 1 base, with 11 bases between. The CDR3 loop is CASSPFGLQETQYF. The CDR3 DNA reads TGCGCCAGCAGCCCCTTCGGCCTCCAAGAGACCCAGTACTTC.

This rearrangement joins TRBV6-6 to TRBJ1-1, with D uncertain. Germline V gene sequence: CDR1 MNHNY, CDR2 SVGAGI (reference sequence). The CDR3 loop spans 16 amino acids. V lost 0 bases and J 0 bases, leaving 11 bases between the germline ends. CDR3 sequence: CASSYSRQALNTEAFF. CDR3 nucleotides: TGTGCCAGCAGTTACTCGAGGCAGGCCCTGAACACTGAAGCTTTCTTT.

This clone came up a few times. V and J are TRBV2 and TRBJ1-1, with no clear D. Germline V gene data show CDR1 as SNHLY and CDR2 as FYNNEI. This CDR3 has 14 residues. With 7 bases removed from V and 3 bases from J, the gap between germline ends came to 15 bases. The CDR3 DNA reads TGTGCCAGCATATCTCCCAGGTCGGACACTGAAGCTTTCTTT. It translates to CASISPRSDTEAFF.

V is TRBV11-3 and J is TRBJ2-3; 8 bases agree with TRBD1. The CDR3 consists of 16 residues. Trimming took 5 bases from V and 6 from J; bases not matched to a gene: 13. Germline V lookup: CDR1 SGHNT, CDR2 YENEEA. CDR3: CASSPRTGPNADTQYF. The CDR3 DNA follows: TGTGCCAGCAGCCCAAGGACAGGGCCTAACGCGGATACGCAGTATTTT.

The V and J genes are TRBV30 and TRBJ2-3; D might be TRBD2 (6 bases). The germline V and J ends were trimmed by 0 bases and 6 bases, with 13 bases remaining between them. Germline-derived CDR1 and CDR2 are GTSNPN and SVGIG (reference sequence). CDR3 length: 14 residues. CDR3 DNA: TGTGCCTGGAGTGTATTGGGGGGTTTCGATACGCAGTATTTT. The encoded protein is CAWSVLGGFDTQYF.

The chain has TRBV5-1 and TRBJ1-2; tentatively, D is TRBD1 (5 bases). V lost 1 base to trimming and J lost 6 bases, with 10 bases between them. Germline V lookup: CDR1 SGHRS, CDR2 YFSETQ. The CDR3 sequence is 13 residues long. CDR3 sequence: CASSLRGSHGYTF. The DNA of the CDR3 is TGCGCCAGCAGCTTGAGGGGTTCCCATGGCTACACCTTC.

Comment on this clone: Other DNA sequences of this sample code for an identical CDR3. J is TRBJ1-1 and V is TRBV6-1, with 9 bases that match TRBD1. Trimming took 6 bases from V and 8 from J; bases not matched to a gene: 7. The germline gives CDR1 MNHNS, CDR2 SASEGT. This CDR3 is 13 amino acids long. CDR3 DNA: TGTGCCAGCAGCCCCGGACAGGGGCGCGAAGCTTTCTTT. Translating gives CASSPGQGREAFF.

The J gene is TRBJ2-7, the V gene TRBV28; D may be TRBD1 (5 bases). CDR3 size: 12 residues. Germline CDR1 MDHEN, CDR2 SYDVKM. The V end lost 5 bases, the J end lost 3 bases, and 8 bases lay between the germline ends. CDR3 DNA: TGTGCCAGCAGTCTTAGGGGCTACGAGCAGTACTTC. It translates to CASSLRGYEQYF.

This rearrangement joins TRBV10-3 to TRBJ2-2; the match to TRBD2 covers 12 bases. This CDR3 comprises 13 residues. Germline assignment: CDR1 ENHRY and CDR2 SYGVKD. The ends lost 9 bases at V and 7 bases at J; junction bases unmatched: 3. CDR3 nucleotide sequence: TGTGCCATGATGACTAGCGGGGGCGGGGAGCTGTTTTTT. As protein: CAMMTSGGGELFF.

The chain has TRBV2 and TRBJ1-1; no definite D call. The V end was cut by 8 bases, the J end by 5 bases, with 12 bases between. CDR1 and CDR2 (germline): SNHLY, FYNNEI. This CDR3 contains 12 residues. Here the CDR3 reads CASFGSRTEAFF. CDR3 nucleotide sequence: TGTGCCAGCTTTGGCTCGAGGACTGAAGCTTTCTTT.

The rearrangement joins TRBV4-1 to TRBJ2-3, with a weak D call TRBD2 (5 bases). V was pared by 1 base and J by 2 bases, with 13 bases between. Germline loops: CDR1 MGHRA, CDR2 YSYEKL. The CDR3 loop spans 16 amino acids. The CDR3 here is CASSQGAARATDTQYF. The CDR3 nucleotides read TGCGCCAGCAGCCAAGGTGCGGCGCGGGCCACAGATACGCAGTATTTT.

This chain joins TRBV6-1 and TRBJ1-1; TRBD1 might be the D (5 bases). The germline V gene has CDR1 MNHNS and CDR2 SASEGT. V gave up 7 bases and J gave up 5 bases, with 17 bases separating them. There are 14 residues in the CDR3. CDR3 region: CASTLPGGGTEAFF. The CDR3 region has the DNA TGTGCCAGCACCCTTCCCGGGGGAGGGACTGAAGCTTTCTTT.

The V gene is TRBV28, the J gene TRBJ2-3, with 11 bases matching TRBD2. The CDR3 length is 16 residues. The germline CDR1 and CDR2 sequences are MDHEN and SYDVKM. The trim removed 5 bases at V and 6 bases at J, leaving 10 bases unmatched. CDR3 residues: CASSGNSGRGEDTQYF. The CDR3 DNA reads as TGTGCCAGCAGTGGCAATAGCGGGAGGGGGGAGGATACGCAGTATTTT.

The V call is TRBV7-3, the J call TRBJ2-1, with D possibly being TRBD1 or TRBD2 (6 bases each). Looked up from germline, CDR1 is SGHTA and CDR2 is FQGTGA. The CDR3 extends over 14 amino acids. Trimming cost V 2 bases and J 4 bases, with 9 bases left between them. CDR3 DNA sequence: TGTGCCAGCAGCTTAGGGGGGCCTTACAATGAGCAGTTCTTC. Its translation: CASSLGGPYNEQFF. Combining the CDR3 with reference TRBV7-3 and TRBJ2-1 gives the whole variable domain GAGVSQTPSNKVTEKGKYVELRCDPISGHTALYWYRQSLGQGPEFLIYFQGTGAADDSGLPNDRFFAVRPEGSVSTLKIQRTERGDSAVYLCASSLGGPYNEQFFGPGTRLTVL.